This T cell receptor beta chain was captured by sequencing in a study of OX40 agonist ivuxolimab in advanced cancers. Whole-study context: Partial responses occurred in three patients (one hepatocellular carcinoma, two cutaneous melanoma). Study results and limitations: In general, CD8+ T cells held more expanded clones than CD4+ did, on average. Partial responders dosed at 0.1-3.0 mg/kg displayed clonal expansion ranking among the lowest.

Profiling relied on immunoSEQ multiplex PCR, and the TCRdb table lists in-frame clones only, not all of them. The sample holds about 62,000 clones, 79% seen once. The germline V and J ends were trimmed by 3 bases and 9 bases, with 19 bases remaining between them. The CDR3 totals 14 residues. CDR1 SGDLS and CDR2 YYNGEE come from the germline V gene. Remarks on this clone: Its matching antigen is unknown.

The clonotype was recovered from an adult with an advanced solid tumor such as melanoma, head and neck, liver or kidney cancer. The sequencing here drew on CD4+ or CD8+ T cells sorted from blood, taken in a trial of the OX40 agonist ivuxolimab. The chain combines TRBV9 with TRBJ2-7; a possible D gene is TRBD1 (5 bases). DNA of the CDR3: TGTGCCAGCAGCGCAACCGGGCAGGGTCGGTTGCAGTACTTC. Encoded protein: CASSATGQGRLQYF.